The source of this TCR beta chain is a study of T cell responses to AZD1222 COVID-19 vaccine (dated by TCRdb to the early 2020s). About the study as a whole: A total of under 250 trial participants underwent TCR sequencing, of whom 200 to 220 had received two doses of AZD1222 and 26 had received two doses of the MenACWY control vaccine. Trial participants were enrolled by age into subgroups of 18-55, 56-69 and 70-plus years, and approximately 150, 30 and 60 TCR-sequenced participants, respectively, were included in these subgroups. Study-wide findings and limitations: In the small 56-69-year group, the increase in depth fell short of significance, most likely because of low power. Conclusions about previously exposed vaccinees are limited, since just six AZD1222 recipients were seropositive for SARS-CoV-2 at baseline. CD4 TCRs associated with the vaccine covered the entire spike protein, and the dominant responses were in regions 160-218 and 743-854. Participants were mostly white British, with more females than males. The authors suggested clonal diversity may have been underestimated. Reportedly, almost half of the unique spike-specific TCRs recognized epitopes lying outside the regions that are mutated in the B.1.351 and B.1.1.7 variants. Because no samples from the day 14 peak response were available, repertoires could be characterized only after the peak T cell response. A significant rise in spike-specific TCR breadth and depth was observed after two AZD1222 doses relative to day 0 and relative to MenACWY recipients.

The CDR3 regions of human TCRbeta chains were analyzed by immunosequencing. On the authors' methods: TCRs in the repertoires were compared against a reference library of SARS-CoV-2-specific TCRs that had been generated with the MIRA antigen-specificity platform. Breadth was defined as the fraction of unique TCRs that were SARS-CoV-2-associated, and depth was defined as the fraction of total T cells that were SARS-CoV-2-associated. Using the MIRA data, every spike-specific TCR was mapped to the spike region that the TCR reacted to and assigned to either a CD4 or a CD8 class. Log10-transformed breadth and depth values were compared by one-way ANOVA with Sidak's multiple comparisons tests. TCRdb obtained this table from immuneACCESS and retained in-frame rearrangements with V and J assigned. These tables miss some clones; where compared with another copy, unresolved V genes account for less than half of the shortfall, and the remainder is unexplained. V, J and clone size reflect that table, while D and trimming were determined from the DNA. The table for this sample lists about 34,000 clones; 75% to 80% of them were counted only once. The ten largest clones add up to about 4% of the sample.

CDR1 LNHNV and CDR2 YYDKDF were looked up in the germline V gene (reference sequence). V was cut back by 0 bases and J by 3 bases, leaving a gap of 11 bases between them. The CDR3 has 15 amino acids, counting the end cysteine and phenylalanine. Just CDR3 DNA is preserved here, 45 bases in frame from base 1. As to this clone: No cognate antigen has been identified for it. Base qualities are not at hand, and no much larger clone is one base apart.

Read against the paper, the sample's time point label means: about 28 days (+/-7) after the second vaccine dose. Because spike-specific TCR depth and breadth did not differ between the two schedules, AZD1222 recipients who got a second dose at roughly 4 weeks were pooled with those who got a second dose at roughly 12 weeks. Vaccinee samples were obtained from the UK trials COV001 and COV002, which included a single-blind randomized controlled phase 2/3 trial of AZD1222 (ChAdOx1 nCoV-19) in healthy adults. For TCRbeta chain sequencing, PBMC samples from trial participants were taken at day 0 and at day 28 after the second dose.

This TCR was sampled from an adult who received the AZD1222 COVID-19 vaccine. The chain was built from TRBV15 and TRBJ2-5, with the D gene call left open. The sample in question was peripheral blood, obtained 28 days after the second AZD1222 dose. The sequence in DNA is TGTGCCACCAGCAGAGATCCCCGGCAGGAAGAGACCCAGTACTTC. Its protein is CATSRDPRQEETQYF.